A single sample gave rise to the 6 T cell receptor beta chains below, sequenced in a study of regulatory T cells in long-lasting Graves disease. Time point of the sample: newly diagnosed GD, antithyroid drugs for less than 3 months. The TCR library was made from RNA extracted from PBMCs. Through Arm-PCR of CDR3 regions and iRepertoire HTBI primers, TCR beta libraries were built. TCRdb called the multiplex PCR reads again in MiXCR, with one record for every CDR3 protein. The repertoire holds about 470,000 distinct CDR3 sequences, with more than 12% as singletons. The same specimen was also included in a second study, on T cells in Graves' hyperthyroidism and ophthalmopathy.

The sample in question was peripheral blood mononuclear cells (PBMCs), obtained at new diagnosis, from a patient treated with antithyroid drugs. The receptors stem from a woman in her thirties with Graves disease.

Concerning this clonotype: This may arise from a read error, as a much more abundant clone is one base away. The rearrangement joins TRBV30 to TRBJ1-5; D is ambiguous. The CDR3 covers 13 residues. In germline, CDR1 is GTSNPN, CDR2 SVGIG (reference sequence). V was pared by 2 bases and J by 0 bases, with 5 bases between. The CDR3 DNA reads TGTGCCTGGAGTCAGAATAGCAATCAGCCCCAGCATTTT. Translation gives CAWSQNSNQPQHF.

This clonotype was seen a few times. This chain joins TRBV6-2 or TRBV6-3 and TRBJ1-5; tentatively, D is TRBD1 (6 bases). The CDR3 is 15 residues long. CDR1 MNHEY and CDR2 SVGEGT come from the germline V gene. V lost 2 bases, J lost 5 bases, and 13 bases lay in between. CDR3 loop: CASSYGRGSDQPQHF. As DNA, the CDR3 is TGTGCCAGCAGTTACGGCAGGGGAAGCGATCAGCCCCAGCATTTT.

The J gene is TRBJ2-2, the V gene TRBV6-2 or TRBV6-3, with D possibly being TRBD2 (7 bases). Trimming stripped 2 bases from V and 5 bases from J, with 15 bases between. Germline V CDR1 and CDR2: MNHEY, SVGEGT. This CDR3 has 16 residues. CDR3 loop: CASSYRGAGGTGELFF. CDR3 sequence (DNA): TGTGCCAGCAGTTACCGGGGGGCCGGTGGTACCGGGGAGCTGTTTTTT.

This clonotype was seen repeatedly, ten times or more. The J gene is TRBJ2-5, the V gene TRBV7-2; D call uncertain. Deletions cut 1 base from V and 6 bases from J, with 9 bases between. The V gene's germline CDR1 is SGHTA and CDR2 FQGNSA. The CDR3 totals 13 residues. The CDR3 sequence: CASSLEARQTQYF. The CDR3 nucleotides are TGTGCCAGCAGCTTAGAGGCCCGACAGACCCAGTACTTC.

The J gene is TRBJ2-7, the V gene TRBV19; D not resolved. Germline-derived CDR1 and CDR2 are LNHDA and SQIVND (reference sequence). This CDR3 comprises 12 residues. V lost 3 bases and J 7 bases, leaving 10 bases between the germline ends. The chain's CDR3 is CASSINPGEQYF. The CDR3 DNA reads TGTGCCAGTAGTATCAACCCGGGTGAGCAGTACTTC.

This chain joins TRBV12-5 and TRBJ1-1, with 8 bases that match TRBD1. Trimming cost V 6 bases and J 5 bases; bases outside gene matches: 11. The CDR3 is 15 residues long. Looked up from germline, CDR1 is LGHNT and CDR2 is FRNRAP. CDR3: CASGADRGMATEAFF. As DNA, the CDR3 is TGTGCTAGTGGAGCCGACAGGGGTATGGCGACTGAAGCTTTCTTT.